The 9 T cell receptor beta chains reported below all come from one sample, sequenced in a study of CD8 T cell repertoires and HIV-1 epitope variants. Measured with immunoSEQ multiplex PCR; TCRdb has only the in-frame clones, and not every one. The table records thousands of clones, around 66% of them present only once. No antigen has been assigned to these receptors. Sequences were obtained from cultured CD8+ T cells derived from PBMCs. The receptors shown here come from a male donor with HIV.

The table lists this clone with a few counts. The chain joins TRBV5-4 to TRBJ1-1; no definite D call. The CDR3 totals 13 residues. V was pared by 3 bases and J by 0 bases, with 6 bases between. Germline CDR1 is SGHNT and CDR2 is YYREEE (reference sequence). The CDR3 DNA follows: TGTGCCAGCAGCTCTGCAATGAACACTGAAGCTTTCTTT. It encodes CASSSAMNTEAFF.

This clone was seen a handful of times. The chain links TRBV29-1 to TRBJ1-2; D gene ambiguous. Trimming took 0 bases from V and 4 from J, leaving 12 bases between them. The length of the CDR3 is 14 residues. Germline loops: CDR1 SQVTM, CDR2 ANQGSEA. The CDR3, as DNA: TGCAGCGTTGAAGATCCGGAGTATTCCTATGGCTACACCTTC. Translating gives CSVEDPEYSYGYTF.

CDR3 protein: CASTYSGGANEQFF. The CDR3 bases are TGTGCCAGCACCTATAGCGGGGGGGCCAATGAGCAGTTCTTC. This chain uses TRBV5-6 with TRBJ2-1, with 11 bases matching TRBD2. Germline V gene sequence: CDR1 SGHDT, CDR2 YYEEEE. The V and J ends lost 6 bases and 6 bases, in that order; junction bases with no gene match: 5. The CDR3 consists of 14 residues.

This rearrangement joins TRBV28 to TRBJ1-5, with 7 positions matching TRBD1. V lost 5 bases, J lost 2 bases, and 6 bases stayed unmatched. Germline CDR1 MDHEN, CDR2 SYDVKM. The CDR3 runs to 15 residues. The CDR3 DNA sequence: TGTGCCAGCAGTCGAGGGGGCGACGGCAATCAGCCCCAGCATTTT. Protein: CASSRGGDGNQPQHF.

The rearrangement uses TRBV5-5 and TRBJ2-2; no firm D call. Germline CDR1 SGHKS, CDR2 YYEKEE (reference sequence). The CDR3 is made up of 13 amino acids. V lost 0 bases, J lost 5 bases, and 5 bases lay in between. The CDR3 sequence is CASSLAGTGELFF. The CDR3 DNA is TGTGCCAGCAGCTTGGCCGGTACCGGGGAGCTGTTTTTT.

The chain carries TRBV9 and TRBJ1-4; D not resolved. The V and J ends lost 3 bases and 7 bases respectively, with 10 bases between them. The length of the CDR3 is 13 residues. The germline CDR1 and CDR2 sequences are SGDLS and YYNGEE. CDR3 nucleotides: TGTGCCAGCAGCGACTACAGAGCTGAAAAACTGTTTTTT. It encodes CASSDYRAEKLFF. The full variable domain, with the rest looked up from reference TRBV9 and TRBJ1-4, is DSGVTQTPKHLITATGQRVTLRCSPRSGDLSVYWYQQSLDQGLQFLIQYYNGEERAKGNILERFSAQQFPDLHSELNLSSLELGDSALYFCASSDYRAEKLFFGSGTQLSVL.

The chain employs TRBV6-5 and TRBJ2-7, with D possibly being TRBD1 or TRBD2 (5 bases each). CDR3 length: 14 residues. The germline V and J ends were trimmed by 6 bases and 2 bases, with 14 bases remaining between them. Looked up from germline, CDR1 is MNHEY and CDR2 is SVGAGI. CDR3 nucleotide sequence: TGTGCCAGCAGCCCCGGGGCGATTACCTACGAGCAGTACTTC. Translating it yields CASSPGAITYEQYF.

This clone was observed once. The chain joins TRBV5-4 to TRBJ2-7; TRBD1 matches 9 bases. Looked up from germline, CDR1 is SGHNT and CDR2 is YYREEE (reference sequence). The V and J ends lost 4 bases and 0 bases, in that order; junction bases with no gene match: 2. CDR3 length equals 14 residues. The CDR3 protein is CASSLDRGSYEQYF. Here the CDR3 DNA reads TGTGCCAGCAGCCTGGACAGGGGCTCCTACGAGCAGTACTTC. Complete variable domain (other parts from reference TRBV5-4 and TRBJ2-7): ETGVTQSPTHLIKTRGQQVTLRCSSQSGHNTVSWYQQALGQGPQFIFQYYREEENGRGNFPPRFSGLQFPNYSSELNVNALELDDSALYLCASSLDRGSYEQYFGPGTRLTVT.

The chain has TRBV9 and TRBJ2-7; 7 bases agree with TRBD1. The germline V gene has CDR1 SGDLS and CDR2 YYNGEE. CDR3 length equals 14 residues. The junction had 5 bases not matched to a gene; V was cut back by 0 bases and J by 5 bases. In DNA, the CDR3 is TGTGCCAGCAGCGTAGGAGACAGGGTCCACGAGCAGTACTTC. Its translation: CASSVGDRVHEQYF.